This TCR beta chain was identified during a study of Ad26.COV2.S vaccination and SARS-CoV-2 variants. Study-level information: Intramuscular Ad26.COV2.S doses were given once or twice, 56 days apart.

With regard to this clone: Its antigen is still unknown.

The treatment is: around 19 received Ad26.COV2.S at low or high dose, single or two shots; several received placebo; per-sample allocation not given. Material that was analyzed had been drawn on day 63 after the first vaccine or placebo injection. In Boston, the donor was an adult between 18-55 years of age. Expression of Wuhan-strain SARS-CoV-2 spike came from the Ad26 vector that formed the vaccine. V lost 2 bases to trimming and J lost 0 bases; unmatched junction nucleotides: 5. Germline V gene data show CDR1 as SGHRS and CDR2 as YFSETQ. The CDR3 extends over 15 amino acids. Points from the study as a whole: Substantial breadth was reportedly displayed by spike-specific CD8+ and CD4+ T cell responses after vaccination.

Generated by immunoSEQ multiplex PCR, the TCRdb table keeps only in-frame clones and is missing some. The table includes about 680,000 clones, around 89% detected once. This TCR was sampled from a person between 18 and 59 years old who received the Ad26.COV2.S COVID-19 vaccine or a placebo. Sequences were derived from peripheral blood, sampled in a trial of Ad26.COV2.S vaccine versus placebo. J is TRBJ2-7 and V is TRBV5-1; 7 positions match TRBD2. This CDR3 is CASSLTGTNSYEQYF. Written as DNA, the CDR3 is TGCGCCAGCAGCTTAACCGGGACTAACTCCTACGAGCAGTACTTC.